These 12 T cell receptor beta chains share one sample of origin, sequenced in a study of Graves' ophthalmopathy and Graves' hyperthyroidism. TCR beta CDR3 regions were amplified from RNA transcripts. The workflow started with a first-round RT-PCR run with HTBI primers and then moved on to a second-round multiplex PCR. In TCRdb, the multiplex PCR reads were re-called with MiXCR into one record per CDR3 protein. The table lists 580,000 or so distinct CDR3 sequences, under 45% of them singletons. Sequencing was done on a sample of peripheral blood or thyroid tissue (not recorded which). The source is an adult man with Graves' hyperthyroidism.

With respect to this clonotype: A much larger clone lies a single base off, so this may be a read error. CDR3 region: CASSGEDSYNPPLHF. CDR3 in DNA: TGTGCCAGCAGCGGAGAGGACAGCTATAATCCACCCCTCCACTTT. This chain uses TRBV9 with TRBJ1-6; possible D gene TRBD1, 6 bases. The germline V gene encodes CDR1 SGDLS and CDR2 YYNGEE. The CDR3 extends over 15 amino acids.

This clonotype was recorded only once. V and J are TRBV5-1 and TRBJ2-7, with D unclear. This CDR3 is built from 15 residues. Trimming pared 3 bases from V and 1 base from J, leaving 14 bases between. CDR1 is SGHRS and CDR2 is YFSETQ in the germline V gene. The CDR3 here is CASSSPEGLSYEQYF. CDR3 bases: TGCGCCAGCAGCTCACCGGAAGGGCTATCCTACGAGCAGTACTTC.

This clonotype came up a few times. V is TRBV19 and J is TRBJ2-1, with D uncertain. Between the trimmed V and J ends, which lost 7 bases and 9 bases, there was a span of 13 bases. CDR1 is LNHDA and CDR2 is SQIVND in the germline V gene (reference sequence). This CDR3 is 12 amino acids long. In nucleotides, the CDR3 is TGTGCCAGTAAAACGAGGTCGGGTGAGCAGTTCTTC. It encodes CASKTRSGEQFF. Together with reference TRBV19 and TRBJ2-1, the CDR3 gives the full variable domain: DGGITQSPKYLFRKEGQNVTLSCEQNLNHDAMYWYRQDPGQGLRLIYYSQIVNDFQKGDIAEGYSVSREKKESFPLTVTSAQKNPTAFYLCASKTRSGEQFFGPGTRLTVL.

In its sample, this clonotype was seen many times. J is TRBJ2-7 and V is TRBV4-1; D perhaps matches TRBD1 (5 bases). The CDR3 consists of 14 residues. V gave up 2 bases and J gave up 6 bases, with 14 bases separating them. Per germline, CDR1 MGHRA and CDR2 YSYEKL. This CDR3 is CASSQIVQVGEQYF. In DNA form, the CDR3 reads TGCGCCAGCAGCCAAATTGTACAGGTTGGCGAGCAGTACTTC.

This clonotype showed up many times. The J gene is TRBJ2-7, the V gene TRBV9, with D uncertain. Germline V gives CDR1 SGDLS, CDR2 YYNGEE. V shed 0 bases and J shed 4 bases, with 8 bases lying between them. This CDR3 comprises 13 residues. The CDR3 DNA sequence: TGTGCCAGCAGCGTAGTCCCTGGATACGAGCAGTACTTC. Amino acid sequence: CASSVVPGYEQYF.

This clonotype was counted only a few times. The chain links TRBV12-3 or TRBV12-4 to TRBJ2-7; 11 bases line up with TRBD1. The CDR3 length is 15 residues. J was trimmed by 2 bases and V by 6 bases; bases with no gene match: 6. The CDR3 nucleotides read TGTGCCAGCAGGGGCGGGACAGGGGGAACCTACGAGCAGTACTTC. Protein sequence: CASRGGTGGTYEQYF.

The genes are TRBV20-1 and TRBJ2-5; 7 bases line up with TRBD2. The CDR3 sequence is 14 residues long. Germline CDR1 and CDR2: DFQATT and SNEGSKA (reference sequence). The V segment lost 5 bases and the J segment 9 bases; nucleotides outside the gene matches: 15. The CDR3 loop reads CSAATWEGNQPQYF. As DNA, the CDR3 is TGCAGTGCTGCAACTTGGGAGGGCAATCAGCCCCAGTACTTC.

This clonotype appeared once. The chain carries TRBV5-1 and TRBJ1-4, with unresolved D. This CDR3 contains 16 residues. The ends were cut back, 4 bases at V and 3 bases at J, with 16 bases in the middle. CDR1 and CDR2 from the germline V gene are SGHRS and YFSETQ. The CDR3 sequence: CASSTEGGFANEKLFF. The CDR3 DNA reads TGCGCCAGCAGCACGGAAGGTGGTTTCGCTAATGAAAAACTGTTTTTT.

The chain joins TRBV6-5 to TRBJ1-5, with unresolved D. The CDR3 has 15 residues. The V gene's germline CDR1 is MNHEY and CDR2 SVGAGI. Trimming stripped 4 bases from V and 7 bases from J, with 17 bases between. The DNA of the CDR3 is TGTGCCAGCAGTTCAAGCCGGGAACGAGGGCAGCCCCAGCATTTT. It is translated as CASSSSRERGQPQHF.

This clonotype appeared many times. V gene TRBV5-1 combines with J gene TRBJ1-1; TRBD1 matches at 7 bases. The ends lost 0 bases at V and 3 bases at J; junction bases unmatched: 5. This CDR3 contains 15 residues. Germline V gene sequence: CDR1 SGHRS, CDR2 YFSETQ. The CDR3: CASSLEPRGDTEAFF. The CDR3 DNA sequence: TGCGCCAGCAGCTTGGAACCCAGGGGGGACACTGAAGCTTTCTTT. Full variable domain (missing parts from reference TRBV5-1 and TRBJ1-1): KAGVTQTPRYLIKTRGQQVTLSCSPISGHRSVSWYQQTPGQGLQFLFEYFSETQRNKGNFPGRFSGRQFSNSRSEMNVSTLELGDSALYLCASSLEPRGDTEAFFGQGTRLTVV.

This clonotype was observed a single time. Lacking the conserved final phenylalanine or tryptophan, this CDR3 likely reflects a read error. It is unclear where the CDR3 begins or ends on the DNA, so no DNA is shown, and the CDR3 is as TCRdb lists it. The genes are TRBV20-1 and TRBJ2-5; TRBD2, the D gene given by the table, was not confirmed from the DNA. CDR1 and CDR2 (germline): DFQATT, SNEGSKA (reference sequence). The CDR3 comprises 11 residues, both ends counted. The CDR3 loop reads CSAAGDAGTNT.

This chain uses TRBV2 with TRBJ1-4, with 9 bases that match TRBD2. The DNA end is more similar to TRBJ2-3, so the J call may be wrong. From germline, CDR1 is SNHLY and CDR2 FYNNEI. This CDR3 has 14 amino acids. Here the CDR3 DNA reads TGTGCCAGCGGATTGACTAGCGGTACAGATACGCAGTATTTT. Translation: CASGLTSGTDTQYF.